A selection of T cell receptor beta chains follows, all from one sample in a study of shared clonotypes between healthy human individuals. Sequencing was performed with immunoSEQ multiplex PCR; in TCRdb, only in-frame clones are kept and a portion is missing. Among 2 million or so clones listed, around 96% were seen once. Sequenced material: naive CD8+ T cells sorted from blood. The receptor set was obtained from a man aged 18 to 30 in good health. Each CDR3 is given with its conserved first and last residue. The D gene is left open where the match is weak.

CASSAPRTAPYEQYF	-	TRBV6-1	TRBJ2-7
CASSGGSYEQYF	-	TRBV19	TRBJ2-7
CASSPGTSGTFEQFF	TRBD2	TRBV18	TRBJ2-1
CSARSREQYF	-	TRBV20-1	TRBJ2-7
CASSPSDRTGMDYEQYF	-	TRBV27	TRBJ2-7
CASSFTGDYEQYF	TRBD1	TRBV4-1	TRBJ2-7
CAWSRGQGGFTEAFF	TRBD1	TRBV30	TRBJ1-1
CASGLVPGGKLFF	-	TRBV12-5	TRBJ1-4
CASSQDPSGGYQETQYF	TRBD2	TRBV4-1	TRBJ2-5
CASSQGLAGAFGYEQYF	TRBD2	TRBV7-8	TRBJ2-7
CASSQSDQPQHF	-	TRBV16	TRBJ1-5